The rows below give T cell receptor beta chains drawn from one sample of a study of blood T cell repertoires in COVID-19. TCRdb's copy holds only in-frame clones and misses some; the assay was immunoSEQ multiplex PCR. The data show about 280,000 clones, roughly 87% seen once. The source material was PBMCs or T cells enriched from blood (not recorded which). These receptors all come from a middle-aged woman who had recovered from COVID-19. The CDR3 runs from the conserved cysteine through the conserved F or W. Each record gives: CDR3 length, V gene, clone size, J gene, D gene, CDR3 DNA, CDR3 protein. The D gene is left open where the match is weak. A clone size is listed for some rows: how often the clone was seen (once, few, many), or a class if it is expanded.

len: 17
v_gene: TRBV2
abundance: -
j_gene: TRBJ2-2
d_gene: TRBD2
CDR3nt: TGTGCCAGCAGCCCTGGGGAGGGCAGGGACGACACCGGGGAGCTGTTTTTT
CDR3aa: CASSPGEGRDDTGELFF

len: 13
v_gene: TRBV28
abundance: few
j_gene: TRBJ2-1
d_gene: TRBD1
CDR3nt: TGTGCCAGCAAGGGACAGGGGTTCAATGAGCAGTTCTTC
CDR3aa: CASKGQGFNEQFF

len: 14
v_gene: TRBV9
abundance: -
j_gene: TRBJ2-1
d_gene: -
CDR3nt: TGTGCCAGCAGCGTAGTGGGAGGGGGGACTGAGCAGTTCTTC
CDR3aa: CASSVVGGGTEQFF

len: 17
v_gene: TRBV7-9
abundance: -
j_gene: TRBJ2-3
d_gene: -
CDR3nt: TGTGCCAGCAGCTTAGCCCCATCAGGGCGAGACACAGATACGCAGTATTTT
CDR3aa: CASSLAPSGRDTDTQYF

len: 13
v_gene: TRBV5-1
abundance: -
j_gene: TRBJ2-7
d_gene: TRBD1
CDR3nt: TGCGCCAGCAGCCAGACAGGGTCCACCGAGCAGTACTTC
CDR3aa: CASSQTGSTEQYF

len: 14
v_gene: TRBV7-3
abundance: -
j_gene: TRBJ1-1
d_gene: -
CDR3nt: TGTGCCAGCAGCATAACGGGGGGGAACACTGAAGCTTTCTTT
CDR3aa: CASSITGGNTEAFF

len: 14
v_gene: TRBV7-2
abundance: -
j_gene: TRBJ2-7
d_gene: TRBD2
CDR3nt: TGTGCCAGCAGCCACGAGCGGGGGGCCTACGAGCAGTACTTC
CDR3aa: CASSHERGAYEQYF

len: 19
v_gene: TRBV4-1
abundance: -
j_gene: TRBJ1-1
d_gene: -
CDR3nt: TGCGCCAGCAGCCAATCCTTACACAGAGAAAGGCCCCGTTTCACTGAAGCTTTCTTT
CDR3aa: CASSQSLHRERPRFTEAFF

len: 15
v_gene: TRBV28
abundance: -
j_gene: TRBJ2-7
d_gene: TRBD1
CDR3nt: TGTGCCAGCAGGTCCTTTGAGACAGGGCTATCGGAGCAGTACTTC
CDR3aa: CASRSFETGLSEQYF

len: 18
v_gene: TRBV5-6
abundance: -
j_gene: TRBJ2-1
d_gene: TRBD2
CDR3nt: TGTGCCAGCAACCTGGGGCCAGCGGGAATAGGTTCCTACAATGAGCAGTTCTTC
CDR3aa: CASNLGPAGIGSYNEQFF

len: 15
v_gene: TRBV4-3
abundance: once
j_gene: TRBJ2-5
d_gene: TRBD2
CDR3nt: TGCGCCAGCAGCCGGTCAGCGGGAGCATCAGAGACCCAGTACTTC
CDR3aa: CASSRSAGASETQYF

len: 14
v_gene: TRBV5-1
abundance: -
j_gene: TRBJ2-7
d_gene: TRBD2
CDR3nt: TGCGCCAGCAGCCATACTAGCGGCTCCTACGAGCAGTACTTC
CDR3aa: CASSHTSGSYEQYF

len: 12
v_gene: TRBV9
abundance: few
j_gene: TRBJ2-7
d_gene: -
CDR3nt: TGTGCCGGGGGCCCCTTTTGGGAAGAGCAGTACTTC
CDR3aa: CAGGPFWEEQYF